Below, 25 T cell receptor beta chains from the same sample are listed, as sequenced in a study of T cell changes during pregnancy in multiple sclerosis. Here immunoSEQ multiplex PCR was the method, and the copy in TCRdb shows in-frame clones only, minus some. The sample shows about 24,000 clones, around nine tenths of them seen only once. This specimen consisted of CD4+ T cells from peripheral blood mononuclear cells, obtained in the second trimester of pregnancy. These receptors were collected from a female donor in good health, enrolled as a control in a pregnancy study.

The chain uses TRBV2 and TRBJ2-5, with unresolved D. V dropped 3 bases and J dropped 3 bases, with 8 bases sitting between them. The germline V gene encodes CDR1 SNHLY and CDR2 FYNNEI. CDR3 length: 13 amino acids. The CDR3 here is CASSDPREETQYF. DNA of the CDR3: TGTGCCAGCAGTGATCCCCGGGAAGAGACCCAGTACTTC.

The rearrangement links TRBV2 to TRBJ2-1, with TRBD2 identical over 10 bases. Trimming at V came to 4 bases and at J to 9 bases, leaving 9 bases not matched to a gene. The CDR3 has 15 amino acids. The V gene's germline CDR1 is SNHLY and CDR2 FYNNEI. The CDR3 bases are TGTGCCAGCAGTGGGGTAGCGGGAGGTTCCGGTGAGCAGTTCTTC. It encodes CASSGVAGGSGEQFF.

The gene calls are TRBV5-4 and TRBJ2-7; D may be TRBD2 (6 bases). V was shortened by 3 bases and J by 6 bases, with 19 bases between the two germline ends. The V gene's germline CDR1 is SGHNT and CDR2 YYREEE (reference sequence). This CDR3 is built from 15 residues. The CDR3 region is CASSYGGLGILEQYF. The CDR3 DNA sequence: TGTGCCAGCAGCTACGGGGGACTCGGGATACTCGAGCAGTACTTC.

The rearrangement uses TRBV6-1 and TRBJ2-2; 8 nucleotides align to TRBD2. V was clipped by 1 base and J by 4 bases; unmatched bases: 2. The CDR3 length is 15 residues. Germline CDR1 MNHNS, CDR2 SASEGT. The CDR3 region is CASSEDAGGTGELFF. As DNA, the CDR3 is TGTGCCAGCAGTGAAGACGCGGGGGGCACCGGGGAGCTGTTTTTT.

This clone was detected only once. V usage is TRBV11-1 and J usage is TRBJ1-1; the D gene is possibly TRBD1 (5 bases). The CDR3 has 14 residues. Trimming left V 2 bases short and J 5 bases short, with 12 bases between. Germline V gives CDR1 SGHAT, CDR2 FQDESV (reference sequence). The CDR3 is CASSLWGEGTEAFF. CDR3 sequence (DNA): TGTGCCAGCAGCTTATGGGGGGAAGGAACTGAAGCTTTCTTT.

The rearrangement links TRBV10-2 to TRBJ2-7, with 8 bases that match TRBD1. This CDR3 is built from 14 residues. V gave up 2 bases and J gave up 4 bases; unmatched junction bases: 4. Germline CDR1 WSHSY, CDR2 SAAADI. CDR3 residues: CASSEDRGLYEQYF. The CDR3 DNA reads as TGCGCCAGCAGTGAGGACAGGGGCCTTTACGAGCAGTACTTC.

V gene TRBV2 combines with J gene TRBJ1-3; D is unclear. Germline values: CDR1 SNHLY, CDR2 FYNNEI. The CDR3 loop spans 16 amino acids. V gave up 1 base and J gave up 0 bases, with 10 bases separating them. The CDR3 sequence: CASSEGAAASGNTIYF. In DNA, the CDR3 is TGTGCCAGCAGTGAAGGAGCGGCGGCCTCTGGAAACACCATATATTTT.

CDR3 sequence (DNA): TGTGCCAGTAGTCCAGGGGTTCGCACAGATACGCAGTATTTT. Protein: CASSPGVRTDTQYF. This chain connects TRBV19 to TRBJ2-3; TRBD1 might be the D (6 bases). The CDR3 loop spans 14 amino acids. V was cut by 5 bases and J by 1 base, with 10 bases left in between. Germline V gene data show CDR1 as LNHDA and CDR2 as SQIVND (reference sequence).

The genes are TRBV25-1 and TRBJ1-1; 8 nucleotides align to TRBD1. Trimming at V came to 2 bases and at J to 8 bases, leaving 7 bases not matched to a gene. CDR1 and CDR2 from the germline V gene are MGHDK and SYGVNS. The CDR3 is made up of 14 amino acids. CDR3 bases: TGTGCCAGCAGTGAACGACAGGGGAGGAAGGAAGCTTTCTTT. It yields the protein CASSERQGRKEAFF. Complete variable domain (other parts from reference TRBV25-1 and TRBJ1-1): EADIYQTPRYLVIGTGKKITLECSQTMGHDKMYWYQQDPGMELHLIHYSYGVNSTEKGDLSSESTVSRIRTEHFPLTLESARPSHTSQYLCASSERQGRKEAFFGQGTRLTVV.

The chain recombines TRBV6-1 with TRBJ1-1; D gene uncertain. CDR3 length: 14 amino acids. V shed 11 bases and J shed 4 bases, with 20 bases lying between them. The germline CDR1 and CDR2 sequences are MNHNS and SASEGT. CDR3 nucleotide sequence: TGTGCCTTAAGCCCAGACCGCAGAGGCACTGAAGCTTTCTTT. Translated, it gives CALSPDRRGTEAFF.

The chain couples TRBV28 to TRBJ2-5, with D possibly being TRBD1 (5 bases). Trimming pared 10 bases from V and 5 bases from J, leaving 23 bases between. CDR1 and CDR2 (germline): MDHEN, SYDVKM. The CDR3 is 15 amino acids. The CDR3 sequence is CATRSPAGFDETQYF. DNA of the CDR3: TGTGCCACCCGGTCTCCGGCAGGGTTTGACGAGACCCAGTACTTC.

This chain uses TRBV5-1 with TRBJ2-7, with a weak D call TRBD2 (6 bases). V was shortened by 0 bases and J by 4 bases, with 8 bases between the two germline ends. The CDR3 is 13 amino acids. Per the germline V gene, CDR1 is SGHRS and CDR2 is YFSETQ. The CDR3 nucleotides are TGCGCCAGCAGCTTGGTAGCGGAGTACGAGCAGTACTTC. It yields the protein CASSLVAEYEQYF.

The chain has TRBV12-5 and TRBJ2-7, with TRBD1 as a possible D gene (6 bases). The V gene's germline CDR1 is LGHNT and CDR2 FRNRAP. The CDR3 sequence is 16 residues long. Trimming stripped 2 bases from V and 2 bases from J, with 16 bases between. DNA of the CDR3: TGTGCTAGTGGTTTGCCAAAACAGGGCCCTACCTACGAGCAGTACTTC. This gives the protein CASGLPKQGPTYEQYF.

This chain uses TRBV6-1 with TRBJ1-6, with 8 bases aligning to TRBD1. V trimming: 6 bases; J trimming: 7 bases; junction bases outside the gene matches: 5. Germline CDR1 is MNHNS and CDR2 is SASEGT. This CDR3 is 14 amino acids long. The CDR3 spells CASSSRTGNSPLHF. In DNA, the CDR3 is TGTGCCAGCAGCAGTAGGACAGGGAATTCACCCCTCCACTTT.

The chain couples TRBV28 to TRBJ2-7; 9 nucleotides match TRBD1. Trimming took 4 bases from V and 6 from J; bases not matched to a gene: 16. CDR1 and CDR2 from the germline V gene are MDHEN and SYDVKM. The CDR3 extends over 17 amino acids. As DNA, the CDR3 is TGTGCCAGCAGTTCACCCGGGACAGGGAAGGCCCTGGTCGAGCAGTACTTC. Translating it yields CASSSPGTGKALVEQYF.

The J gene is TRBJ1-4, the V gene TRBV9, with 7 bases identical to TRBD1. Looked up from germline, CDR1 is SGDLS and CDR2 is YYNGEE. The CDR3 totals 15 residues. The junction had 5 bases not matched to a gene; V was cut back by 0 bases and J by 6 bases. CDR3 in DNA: TGTGCCAGCAGCGTAGGTCCAGGGGGGTATGAAAAACTGTTTTTT. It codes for CASSVGPGGYEKLFF.

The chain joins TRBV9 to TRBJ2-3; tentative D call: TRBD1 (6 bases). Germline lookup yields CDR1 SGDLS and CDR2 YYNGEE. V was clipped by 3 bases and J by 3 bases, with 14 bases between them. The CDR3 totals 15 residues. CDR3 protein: CASSATGVGTDTQYF. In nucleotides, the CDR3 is TGTGCCAGCAGCGCGACAGGTGTCGGGACAGATACGCAGTATTTT.

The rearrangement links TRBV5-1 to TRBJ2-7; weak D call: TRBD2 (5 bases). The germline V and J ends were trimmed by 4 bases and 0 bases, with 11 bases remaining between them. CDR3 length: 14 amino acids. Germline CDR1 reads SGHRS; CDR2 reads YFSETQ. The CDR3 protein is CASSPDSVSYEQYF. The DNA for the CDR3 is TGCGCCAGCAGCCCGGACTCGGTCTCCTACGAGCAGTACTTC. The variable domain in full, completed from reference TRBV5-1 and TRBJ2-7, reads KAGVTQTPRYLIKTRGQQVTLSCSPISGHRSVSWYQQTPGQGLQFLFEYFSETQRNKGNFPGRFSGRQFSNSRSEMNVSTLELGDSALYLCASSPDSVSYEQYFGPGTRLTVT.

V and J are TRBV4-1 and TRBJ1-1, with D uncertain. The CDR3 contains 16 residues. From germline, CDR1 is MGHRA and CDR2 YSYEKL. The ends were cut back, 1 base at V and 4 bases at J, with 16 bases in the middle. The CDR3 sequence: CASSQGDAQRSTEAFF. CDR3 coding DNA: TGCGCCAGCAGCCAAGGGGATGCTCAGCGGAGCACTGAAGCTTTCTTT.

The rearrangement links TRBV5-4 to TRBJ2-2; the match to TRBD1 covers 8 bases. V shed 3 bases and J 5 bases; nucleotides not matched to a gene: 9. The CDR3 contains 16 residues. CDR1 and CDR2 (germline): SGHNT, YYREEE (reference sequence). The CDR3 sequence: CASSSGGGLGTGELFF. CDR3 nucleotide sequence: TGTGCCAGCAGCTCAGGGGGCGGGCTAGGGACCGGGGAGCTGTTTTTT.

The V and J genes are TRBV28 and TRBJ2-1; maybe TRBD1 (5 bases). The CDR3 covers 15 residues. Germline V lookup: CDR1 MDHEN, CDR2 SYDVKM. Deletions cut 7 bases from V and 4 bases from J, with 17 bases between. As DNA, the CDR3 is TGTGCCAGCACCGCGTTGGGGCGGCCTTACAATGAGCAGTTCTTC. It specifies CASTALGRPYNEQFF.

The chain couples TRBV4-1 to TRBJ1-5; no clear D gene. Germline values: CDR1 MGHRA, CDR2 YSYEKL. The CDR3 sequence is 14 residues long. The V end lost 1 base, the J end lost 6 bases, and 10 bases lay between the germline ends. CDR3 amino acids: CASSQVLSGQPQHF. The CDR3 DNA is TGCGCCAGCAGCCAAGTCCTATCGGGTCAGCCCCAGCATTTT.

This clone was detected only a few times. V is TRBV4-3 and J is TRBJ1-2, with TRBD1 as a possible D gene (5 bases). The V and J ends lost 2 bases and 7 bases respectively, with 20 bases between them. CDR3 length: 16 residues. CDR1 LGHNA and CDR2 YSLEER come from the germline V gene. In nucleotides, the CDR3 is TGCGCCAGCAGCCAACAGCGGGACCCCGAGCCCATTGGCTACACCTTC. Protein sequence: CASSQQRDPEPIGYTF.

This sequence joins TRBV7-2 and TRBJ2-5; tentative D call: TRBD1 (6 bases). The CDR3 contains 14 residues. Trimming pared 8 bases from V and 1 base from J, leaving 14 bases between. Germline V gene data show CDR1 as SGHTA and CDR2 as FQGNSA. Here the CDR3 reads CASSVTGPQETQYF. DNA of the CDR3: TGTGCCAGCTCCGTGACAGGCCCCCAAGAGACCCAGTACTTC. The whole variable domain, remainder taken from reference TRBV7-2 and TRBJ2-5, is GAGVSQSPSNKVTEKGKDVELRCDPISGHTALYWYRQSLGQGLEFLIYFQGNSAPDKSGLPSDRFSAERTGGSVSTLTIQRTQQEDSAVYLCASSVTGPQETQYFGPGTRLLVL.

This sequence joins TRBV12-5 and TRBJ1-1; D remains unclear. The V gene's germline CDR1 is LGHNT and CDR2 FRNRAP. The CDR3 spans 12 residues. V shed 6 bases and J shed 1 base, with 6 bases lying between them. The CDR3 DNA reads TGTGCTAGTGGCCGAGGGAACACTGAAGCTTTCTTT. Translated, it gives CASGRGNTEAFF.